The 6 T cell receptor beta chains below were found in one sample sequenced in a study of chemoradiotherapy in HPV16-positive cancers. Profiled with immunoSEQ multiplex PCR; TCRdb holds only in-frame clones, not every one. The table includes about 17,000 clones, 90% detected once. This specimen consisted of blood, obtained from a patient who underwent chemoradiotherapy. The receptors were sampled from a human donor with HPV-associated anogenital cancer.

In its sample, this clone was seen once. V is TRBV5-1 and J is TRBJ2-1, with a possible D match to TRBD2 (7 bases). The ends were cut back, 3 bases at V and 3 bases at J, with 16 bases in the middle. The CDR3 runs 16 residues. Germline CDR1 SGHRS, CDR2 YFSETQ. The CDR3 coding sequence is TGCGCCAGCAGCTCCTACGGGGGGCATAGCTACAATGAGCAGTTCTTC. Protein product: CASSSYGGHSYNEQFF.

V usage is TRBV9 and J usage is TRBJ2-2; D is perhaps TRBD2 (5 bases). Trimming removed 4 bases at V and 6 bases at J, with 13 bases between. The CDR3 extends over 14 amino acids. Germline lookup yields CDR1 SGDLS and CDR2 YYNGEE. CDR3 coding DNA: TGTGCCAGCAGCAGCGGATCCAGCTCCGGGGAGCTGTTTTTT. It translates to CASSSGSSSGELFF.

This chain links TRBV6-5 with TRBJ1-4; 9 bases are a match to TRBD1. Germline V gene sequence: CDR1 MNHEY, CDR2 SVGAGI. V gave up 6 bases and J gave up 7 bases; unmatched junction bases: 9. The CDR3 is 15 amino acids. The CDR3 region is CASSTPTGGGEKLFF. CDR3 DNA: TGTGCCAGCAGCACGCCGACAGGGGGAGGTGAAAAACTGTTTTTT.

V usage is TRBV5-1 and J usage is TRBJ1-5; tentative D call: TRBD1 (5 bases). Germline V gene data show CDR1 as SGHRS and CDR2 as YFSETQ. CDR3 length equals 16 residues. Deletions cut 4 bases from V and 2 bases from J, with 16 bases between. CDR3 sequence reads: CASSPDLRGGNQPQHF. The CDR3 nucleotides read TGCGCCAGCAGCCCCGATCTGAGGGGTGGCAATCAGCCCCAGCATTTT. The full variable domain, with the rest looked up from reference TRBV5-1 and TRBJ1-5, is KAGVTQTPRYLIKTRGQQVTLSCSPISGHRSVSWYQQTPGQGLQFLFEYFSETQRNKGNFPGRFSGRQFSNSRSEMNVSTLELGDSALYLCASSPDLRGGNQPQHFGDGTRLSIL.

The genes are TRBV30 and TRBJ2-2; D remains unclear. Germline CDR1 and CDR2: GTSNPN and SVGIG (reference sequence). Trimming removed 0 bases from V and 5 bases from J, with 10 bases in between. The CDR3 loop spans 14 amino acids. The CDR3: CAWSVRGWTGELFF. The DNA of the CDR3 is TGTGCCTGGAGTGTACGTGGGTGGACCGGGGAGCTGTTTTTT.

The gene calls are TRBV27 and TRBJ1-5; D might be TRBD1 (5 bases). Trimming left V 5 bases short and J 6 bases short, with 14 bases between. The length of the CDR3 is 14 residues. From germline, CDR1 is MNHEY and CDR2 SMNVEV (reference sequence). This CDR3 is CASSNGGRSQPQHF. The CDR3 DNA follows: TGTGCCAGCAGTAATGGGGGGAGGAGTCAGCCCCAGCATTTT.